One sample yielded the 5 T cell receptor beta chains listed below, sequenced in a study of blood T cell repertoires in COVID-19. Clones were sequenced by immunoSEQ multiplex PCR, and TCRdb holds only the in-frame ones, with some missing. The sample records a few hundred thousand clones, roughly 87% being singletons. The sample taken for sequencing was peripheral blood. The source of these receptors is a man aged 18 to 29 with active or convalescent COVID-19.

CDR3 protein: CASRLQLTYEQYF. The CDR3 nucleotides are TGTGCCAGCAGGTTGCAGTTAACCTACGAGCAGTACTTC. The V and J genes are TRBV7-2 and TRBJ2-7; D uncertain. CDR3 length: 13 residues. V lost 6 bases and J 2 bases, leaving 11 bases between the germline ends. Germline loops: CDR1 SGHTA, CDR2 FQGNSA.

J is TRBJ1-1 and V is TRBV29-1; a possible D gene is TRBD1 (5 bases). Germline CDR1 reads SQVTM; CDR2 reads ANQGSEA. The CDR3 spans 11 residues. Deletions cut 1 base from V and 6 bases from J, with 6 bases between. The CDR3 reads CSVEVGPEAFF. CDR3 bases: TGCAGCGTTGAAGTGGGGCCTGAAGCTTTCTTT.

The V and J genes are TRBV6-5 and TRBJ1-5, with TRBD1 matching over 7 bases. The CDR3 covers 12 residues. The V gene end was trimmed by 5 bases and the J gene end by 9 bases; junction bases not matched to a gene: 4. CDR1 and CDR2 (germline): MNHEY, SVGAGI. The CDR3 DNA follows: TGTGCCAGCAGTACCTCAGGGGGGCCCCAGCATTTT. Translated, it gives CASSTSGGPQHF.

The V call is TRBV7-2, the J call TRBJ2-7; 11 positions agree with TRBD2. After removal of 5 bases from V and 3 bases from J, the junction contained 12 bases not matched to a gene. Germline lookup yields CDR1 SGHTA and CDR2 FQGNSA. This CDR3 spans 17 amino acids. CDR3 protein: CASSPREGTSGVYEQYF. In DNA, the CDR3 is TGTGCCAGCAGCCCCCGTGAGGGGACTAGCGGAGTCTACGAGCAGTACTTC.

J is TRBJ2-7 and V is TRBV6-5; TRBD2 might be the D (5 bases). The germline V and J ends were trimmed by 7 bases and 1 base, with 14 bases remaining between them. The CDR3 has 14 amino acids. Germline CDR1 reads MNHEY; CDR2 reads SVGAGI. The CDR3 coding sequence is TGTGCCAGCAACCGGGGAAGCGCGTCCTACGAGCAGTACTTC. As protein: CASNRGSASYEQYF.